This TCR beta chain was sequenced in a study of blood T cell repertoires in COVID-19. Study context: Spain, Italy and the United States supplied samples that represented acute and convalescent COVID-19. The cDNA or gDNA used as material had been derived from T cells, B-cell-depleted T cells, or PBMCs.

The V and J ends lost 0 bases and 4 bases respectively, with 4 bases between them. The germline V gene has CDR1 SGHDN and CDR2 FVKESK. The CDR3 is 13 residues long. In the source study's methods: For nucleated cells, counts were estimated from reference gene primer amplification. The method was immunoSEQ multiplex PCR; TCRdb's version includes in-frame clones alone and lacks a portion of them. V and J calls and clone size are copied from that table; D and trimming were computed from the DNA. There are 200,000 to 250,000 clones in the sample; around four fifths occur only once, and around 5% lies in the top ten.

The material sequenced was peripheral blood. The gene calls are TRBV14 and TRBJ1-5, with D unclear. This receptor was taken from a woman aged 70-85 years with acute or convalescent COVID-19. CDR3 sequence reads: CASSQDRNQPQHF. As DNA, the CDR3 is TGTGCCAGCAGCCAAGATCGGAATCAGCCCCAGCATTTT.